Each of the 21 T cell receptor beta chains below was sequenced from the same sample in a study of early T cells in non-severe SARS-CoV-2 infection. MiXCR, run by TCRdb on the 5' RACE reads, gives a single entry per CDR3 protein. The table records 35,000 to 55,000 distinct CDR3 sequences, around a quarter of them present only once. The material was whole blood, obtained at baseline. These receptors were obtained from an adult who was a healthcare worker with PCR-confirmed SARS-CoV-2 infection or an uninfected control (not recorded which).

This clonotype counts as medium-sized. The chain combines TRBV7-2 with TRBJ2-7; D unclear. Trimming took off 5 bases at V and 5 bases at J, with 22 bases between the two ends. Per the germline V gene, CDR1 is SGHTA and CDR2 is FQGNSA. The CDR3 has 16 amino acids. CDR3 DNA sequence: TGTGCCAGCAGCCGCCACCCCTTGACGGGTCGAGACGAGCAGTACTTC. It is translated as CASSRHPLTGRDEQYF.

The CDR3 reads CSALAGGDSYNEQFF. The CDR3 DNA is TGCAGTGCCCTAGCGGGGGGCGACTCCTACAATGAGCAGTTCTTC. This rearrangement joins TRBV20-1 to TRBJ2-1, with 11 bases matching TRBD2. CDR1 is DFQATT, CDR2 SNEGSKA, per germline (reference sequence). CDR3 length: 15 amino acids. The V gene end was trimmed by 6 bases and the J gene end by 0 bases; junction bases not matched to a gene: 4.

J is TRBJ2-1 and V is TRBV19; D may match TRBD1 or TRBD2 (6 bases each). In germline, CDR1 is LNHDA, CDR2 SQIVND (reference sequence). The CDR3 runs 15 residues. The germline V and J ends were trimmed by 7 bases and 2 bases, with 15 bases remaining between them. The CDR3 nucleotides are TGTGCCAGTACCCAAGGGGGGTCCCCCTACAATGAGCAGTTCTTC. The encoded protein is CASTQGGSPYNEQFF.

This clonotype was seen more than once but under ten times. The V gene is TRBV12-3 or TRBV12-4, the J gene TRBJ2-5; 7 nucleotides align to TRBD1. Trimming at V came to 6 bases and at J to 5 bases, leaving 6 bases not matched to a gene. CDR3 size: 13 residues. Here the CDR3 reads CASSVRGYETQYF. The CDR3 nucleotides read TGTGCCAGCAGCGTCAGGGGGTACGAGACCCAGTACTTC.

This clonotype appeared a few times. This chain joins TRBV24-1 and TRBJ2-7; D could derive from TRBD1 or TRBD2 (5 bases each). This CDR3 region has 13 residues. Trimming cost V 6 bases and J 4 bases, with 12 bases left between them. The germline CDR1 and CDR2 sequences are KGHDR and SFDVKD. CDR3 sequence: CATSTGTAYEQYF. The CDR3 DNA sequence: TGTGCCACCAGTACCGGGACGGCGTACGAGCAGTACTTC.

This clonotype was counted only a few times. The CDR3 is CASSYGGSYNSPLHF. In DNA form, the CDR3 reads TGTGCCAGCAGTTACGGGGGCTCGTATAATTCACCCCTCCACTTT. The chain recombines TRBV6-2 or TRBV6-3 with TRBJ1-6, with a possible D match to TRBD1 (6 bases). Germline V gives CDR1 MNHEY, CDR2 SVGEGT. V shed 2 bases and J shed 4 bases, with 9 bases lying between them. This CDR3 spans 15 amino acids.

V usage is TRBV4-2 and J usage is TRBJ1-1, with D possibly being TRBD1 (5 bases). The CDR3 has 15 residues. Germline CDR1 reads LGHNA; CDR2 reads YNFKEQ. With 1 base removed from V and 4 bases from J, the gap between germline ends came to 13 bases. The CDR3 coding sequence is TGTGCCAGCAGCCAAGGGCTGGGGCTGGGCACTGAAGCTTTCTTT. Translated: CASSQGLGLGTEAFF.

This chain uses TRBV7-6 with TRBJ2-7; possible D gene TRBD2, 5 bases. The CDR3 length is 14 residues. Per germline, CDR1 SGHVS and CDR2 FNYEAQ. V lost 5 bases and J lost 2, with 13 bases in between. Here the CDR3 DNA reads TGTGCCAGCAGCCCCGGACTGGGCACCTACGAGCAGTACTTC. This gives the protein CASSPGLGTYEQYF.

This clonotype was found many times. The chain joins TRBV24-1 to TRBJ2-1; 9 positions agree with TRBD2. Germline CDR1 KGHDR, CDR2 SFDVKD. The CDR3 loop spans 16 amino acids. The V gene end was trimmed by 3 bases and the J gene end by 3 bases; junction bases not matched to a gene: 5. CDR3 nucleotide sequence: TGTGCCACCAGTGATACCGCGGGGGGGAGCTACAATGAGCAGTTCTTC. Translating gives CATSDTAGGSYNEQFF.

The table lists this clonotype with a few counts. The chain carries TRBV5-4 and TRBJ2-5, with a weak D call TRBD1 (5 bases). The CDR3 sequence is 13 residues long. Germline CDR1 and CDR2: SGHNT and YYREEE (reference sequence). Trimming pared 3 bases from V and 3 bases from J, leaving 9 bases between. CDR3 nucleotide sequence: TGTGCCAGCAGCTCGCCGACAGAAGAGACCCAGTACTTC. This gives the protein CASSSPTEETQYF.

This clonotype has more than one count but fewer than ten. The chain carries TRBV3-1 and TRBJ2-5; a possible D gene is TRBD1 (7 bases). Trimming pared 1 base from V and 3 bases from J, leaving 12 bases between. Per germline, CDR1 LGHDT and CDR2 YNNKEL (reference sequence). There are 15 residues in the CDR3. The CDR3: CASSQVSRGEETQYF. CDR3 nucleotide sequence: TGTGCCAGCAGCCAAGTTAGCAGGGGGGAAGAGACCCAGTACTTC.

V is TRBV10-3 and J is TRBJ1-1; D perhaps matches TRBD1 (5 bases). Germline CDR1 reads ENHRY; CDR2 reads SYGVKD. V lost 6 bases and J 4 bases, leaving 9 bases between the germline ends. The CDR3 is 12 residues long. CDR3 DNA sequence: TGTGCCATCAGCGGGACGGGCACTGAAGCTTTCTTT. Translated: CAISGTGTEAFF.

The chain carries TRBV5-1 and TRBJ1-6; D remains unclear. The V gene's germline CDR1 is SGHRS and CDR2 YFSETQ. The CDR3 sequence is 14 residues long. Trimming took 0 bases from V and 6 from J, leaving 7 bases between them. The CDR3 region has the DNA TGCGCCAGCAGCTTGGAGCCAGTTAATTCACCCCTCCACTTT. It codes for CASSLEPVNSPLHF.

The chain has TRBV2 and TRBJ2-3, with D perhaps assigned TRBD1 or TRBD2 (6 bases each). In germline, CDR1 is SNHLY, CDR2 FYNNEI. V dropped 5 bases and J dropped 4 bases, with 13 bases sitting between them. The CDR3 consists of 14 residues. The CDR3 sequence is CASSFSEGADTQYF. The CDR3, as DNA: TGTGCCAGCAGTTTCTCGGAGGGGGCAGATACGCAGTATTTT.

CDR3 loop: CASSDSPGHPYGYTF. CDR3 DNA sequence: TGTGCCAGCAGTGACTCGCCGGGACACCCCTATGGCTACACCTTC. The rearrangement uses TRBV6-4 and TRBJ1-2, with D possibly matching TRBD1 (6 bases). The ends were cut back, 0 bases at V and 4 bases at J, with 12 bases in the middle. Germline V gene data show CDR1 as MRHNA and CDR2 as SNTAGT. The CDR3 runs 15 residues.

The V call is TRBV6-5, the J call TRBJ2-3; unclear D gene. V lost 8 bases to trimming and J lost 5 bases, with 5 bases between them. The CDR3 extends over 10 amino acids. CDR1 and CDR2 from the germline V gene are MNHEY and SVGAGI. The CDR3 sequence is CASWGDTQYF. CDR3 in DNA: TGTGCCAGCTGGGGAGATACGCAGTATTTT.

A few counts support this clonotype. The rearrangement links TRBV6-5 to TRBJ2-3, with 11 bases identical to TRBD2. CDR1 and CDR2 from the germline V gene are MNHEY and SVGAGI. With V trimmed by 2 bases and J by 0 bases, 4 bases remained unmatched. This CDR3 contains 17 residues. The CDR3 DNA is TGTGCCAGCAGTTACCCCGGGACTAGCGGTAGCACAGATACGCAGTATTTT. As protein: CASSYPGTSGSTDTQYF.

This clonotype came up a few times. CDR3 sequence: CASSLRRGAMDTQYF. In nucleotides, the CDR3 is TGTGCCAGCAGCTTGCGGCGGGGGGCCATGGATACGCAGTATTTT. The rearrangement links TRBV5-4 to TRBJ2-3, with 8 bases aligning to TRBD2. The CDR3 sequence is 15 residues long. J was trimmed by 6 bases and V by 1 base; bases with no gene match: 7. In germline, CDR1 is SGHNT, CDR2 YYREEE (reference sequence). The variable domain in full, completed from reference TRBV5-4 and TRBJ2-3, reads ETGVTQSPTHLIKTRGQQVTLRCSSQSGHNTVSWYQQALGQGPQFIFQYYREEENGRGNFPPRFSGLQFPNYSSELNVNALELDDSALYLCASSLRRGAMDTQYFGPGTRLTVL.

The V gene is TRBV7-9, the J gene TRBJ1-2; D remains unclear. The CDR3 totals 14 residues. CDR1 is SEHNR, CDR2 FQNEAQ, per germline (reference sequence). Trimming stripped 4 bases from V and 1 base from J, with 10 bases between. The CDR3 loop is CASSSLTDNYGYTF. The CDR3 DNA is TGTGCCAGCAGCTCCTTGACGGATAACTATGGCTACACCTTC.

This clonotype came up many times. The genes are TRBV4-3 and TRBJ1-1; D remains ambiguous. The V and J ends lost 0 bases and 1 base respectively, with 6 bases between them. Looked up from germline, CDR1 is LGHNA and CDR2 is YSLEER. This CDR3 comprises 14 residues. The CDR3 DNA reads TGCGCCAGCAGCCAAGATCCAAGGAACACTGAAGCTTTCTTT. Translated: CASSQDPRNTEAFF.

This clonotype came up a few times. CDR3 sequence reads: CASSSPLAASTDTQYF. CDR3 bases: TGTGCCAGCAGTTCCCCCCTAGCGGCTAGCACAGATACGCAGTATTTT. The chain uses TRBV12-3 or TRBV12-4 and TRBJ2-3; TRBD2 matches 7 bases. Unmatched junction bases numbered 7, after V lost 4 bases and J lost 0 bases. The CDR3 consists of 16 residues.